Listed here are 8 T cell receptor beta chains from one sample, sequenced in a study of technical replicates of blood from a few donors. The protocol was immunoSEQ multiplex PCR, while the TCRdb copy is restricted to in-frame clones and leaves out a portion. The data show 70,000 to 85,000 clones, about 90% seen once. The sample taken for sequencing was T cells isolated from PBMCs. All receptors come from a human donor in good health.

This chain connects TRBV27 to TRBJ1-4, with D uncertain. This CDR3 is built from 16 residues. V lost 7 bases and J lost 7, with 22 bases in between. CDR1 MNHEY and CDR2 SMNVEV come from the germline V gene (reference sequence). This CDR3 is CASNESRPPGGEKLFF. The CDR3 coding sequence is TGTGCCAGCAACGAATCCCGGCCCCCAGGAGGTGAAAAACTGTTTTTT. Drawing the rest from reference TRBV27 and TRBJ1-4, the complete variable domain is EAQVTQNPRYLITVTGKKLTVTCSQNMNHEYMSWYRQDPGLGLRQIYYSMNVEVTDKGDVPEGYKVSRKEKRNFPLILESPSPNQTSLYFCASNESRPPGGEKLFFGSGTQLSVL.

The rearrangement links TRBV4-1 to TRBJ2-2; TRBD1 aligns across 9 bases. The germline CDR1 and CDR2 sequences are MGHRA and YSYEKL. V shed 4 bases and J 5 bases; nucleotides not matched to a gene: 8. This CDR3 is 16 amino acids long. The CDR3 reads CASSLTWDRATGELFF. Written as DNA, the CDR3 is TGCGCCAGCAGCCTTACCTGGGACAGGGCTACCGGGGAGCTGTTTTTT.

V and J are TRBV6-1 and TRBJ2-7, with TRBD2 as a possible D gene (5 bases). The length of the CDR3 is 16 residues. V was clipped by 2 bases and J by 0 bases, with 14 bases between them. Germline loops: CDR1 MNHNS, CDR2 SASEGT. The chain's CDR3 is CASSEQYKRPSYEQYF. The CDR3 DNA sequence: TGTGCCAGCAGTGAACAGTATAAGCGGCCCTCCTACGAGCAGTACTTC.

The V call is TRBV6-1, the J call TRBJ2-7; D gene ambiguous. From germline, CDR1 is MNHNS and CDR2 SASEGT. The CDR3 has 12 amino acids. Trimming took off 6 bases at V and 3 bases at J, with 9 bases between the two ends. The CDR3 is CASSEQDYEQYF. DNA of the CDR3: TGTGCCAGCAGCGAGCAGGACTACGAGCAGTACTTC.

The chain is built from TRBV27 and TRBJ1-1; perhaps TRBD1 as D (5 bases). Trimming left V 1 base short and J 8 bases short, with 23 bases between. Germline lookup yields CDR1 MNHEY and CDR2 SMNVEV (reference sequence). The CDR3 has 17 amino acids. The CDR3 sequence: CASSLYSLTTSWGEAFF. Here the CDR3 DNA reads TGTGCCAGCAGTTTATATTCCCTAACGACATCCTGGGGCGAAGCTTTCTTT.

CDR3 region: CASGGLEDYYGYTF. DNA of the CDR3: TGTGCCAGCGGGGGGTTGGAAGATTACTATGGCTACACCTTC. The chain has TRBV7-9 and TRBJ1-2; TRBD1 is a possible D gene (5 bases). V lost 8 bases, J lost 3 bases, and 16 bases lay in between. The CDR3 length is 14 residues. Germline V gene lookup returns CDR1 SEHNR and CDR2 FQNEAQ (reference sequence).

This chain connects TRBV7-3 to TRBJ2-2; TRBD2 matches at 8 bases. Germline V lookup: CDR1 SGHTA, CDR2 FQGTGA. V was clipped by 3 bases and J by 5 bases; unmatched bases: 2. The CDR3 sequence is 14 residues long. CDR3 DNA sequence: TGTGCCAGCAGCTTCGGGGGGGGAACCGGGGAGCTGTTTTTT. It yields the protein CASSFGGGTGELFF.

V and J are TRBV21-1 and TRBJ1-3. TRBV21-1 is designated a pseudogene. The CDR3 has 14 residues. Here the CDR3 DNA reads TGTGCCAGCAGCAAAGGTTACTCTGGAAACACCATATATTTT. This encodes CASSKGYSGNTIYF.